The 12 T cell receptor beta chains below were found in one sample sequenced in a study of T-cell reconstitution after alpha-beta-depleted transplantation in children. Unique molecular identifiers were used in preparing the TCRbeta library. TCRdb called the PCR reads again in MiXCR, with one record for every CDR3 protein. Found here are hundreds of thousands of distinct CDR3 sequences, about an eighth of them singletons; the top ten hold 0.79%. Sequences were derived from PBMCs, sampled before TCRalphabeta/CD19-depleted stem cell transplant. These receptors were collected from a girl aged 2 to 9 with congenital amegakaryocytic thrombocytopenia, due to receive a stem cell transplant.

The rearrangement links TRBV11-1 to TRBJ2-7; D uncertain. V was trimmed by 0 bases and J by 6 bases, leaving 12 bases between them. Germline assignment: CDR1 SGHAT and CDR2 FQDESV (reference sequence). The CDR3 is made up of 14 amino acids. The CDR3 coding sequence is TGTGCCAGCAGCTTAGCCGTACACCACGGCGAGCAGTACTTC. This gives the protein CASSLAVHHGEQYF.

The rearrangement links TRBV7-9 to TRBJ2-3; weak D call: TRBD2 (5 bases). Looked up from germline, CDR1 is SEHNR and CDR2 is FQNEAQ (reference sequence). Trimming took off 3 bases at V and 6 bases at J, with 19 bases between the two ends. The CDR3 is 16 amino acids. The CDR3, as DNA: TGTGCCAGCAGCTTGGGCATGGCGGAGGAGTCGGATACGCAGTATTTT. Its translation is CASSLGMAEESDTQYF.

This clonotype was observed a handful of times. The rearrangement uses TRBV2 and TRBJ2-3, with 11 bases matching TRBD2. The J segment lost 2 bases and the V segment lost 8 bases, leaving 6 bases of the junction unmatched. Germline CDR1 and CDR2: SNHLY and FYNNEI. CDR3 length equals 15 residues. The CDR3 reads CASPGLAGITDTQYF. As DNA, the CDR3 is TGTGCCAGCCCTGGACTAGCGGGCATCACAGATACGCAGTATTTT.

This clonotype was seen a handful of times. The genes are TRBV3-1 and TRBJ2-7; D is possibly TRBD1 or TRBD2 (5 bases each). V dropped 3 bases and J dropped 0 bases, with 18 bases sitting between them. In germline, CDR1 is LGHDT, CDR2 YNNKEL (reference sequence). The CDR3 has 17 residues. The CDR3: CASSQERGRLSSYEQYF. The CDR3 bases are TGTGCCAGCAGCCAGGAACGGGGACGGCTGAGCTCCTACGAGCAGTACTTC.

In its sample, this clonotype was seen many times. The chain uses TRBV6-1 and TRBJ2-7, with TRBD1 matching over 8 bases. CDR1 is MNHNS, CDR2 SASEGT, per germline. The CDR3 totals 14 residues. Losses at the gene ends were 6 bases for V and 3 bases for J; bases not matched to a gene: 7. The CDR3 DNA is TGTGCCAGCAGAAGACAGGGGATTGACTACGAGCAGTACTTC. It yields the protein CASRRQGIDYEQYF.

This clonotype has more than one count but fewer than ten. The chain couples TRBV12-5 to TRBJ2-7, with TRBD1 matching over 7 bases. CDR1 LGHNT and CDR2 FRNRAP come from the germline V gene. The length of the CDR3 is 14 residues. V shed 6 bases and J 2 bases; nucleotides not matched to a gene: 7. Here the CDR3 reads CASGPPTGPYEQYF. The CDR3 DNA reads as TGTGCTAGTGGACCCCCGACAGGGCCCTACGAGCAGTACTTC.

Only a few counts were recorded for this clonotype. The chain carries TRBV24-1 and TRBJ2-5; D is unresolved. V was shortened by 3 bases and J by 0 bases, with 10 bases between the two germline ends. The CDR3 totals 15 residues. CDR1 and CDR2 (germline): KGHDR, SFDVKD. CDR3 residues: CATSDHTTNQETQYF. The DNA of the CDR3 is TGTGCCACCAGTGATCATACTACCAACCAAGAGACCCAGTACTTC.

CDR3 nucleotide sequence: TGTGCCAGCAGCTTGGTAGGGGTCAGACAGGGAGACGAGCAGTACTTC. Amino acid sequence: CASSLVGVRQGDEQYF. The chain uses TRBV5-6 and TRBJ2-7; 7 bases are shared with TRBD1. The CDR3 sequence is 16 residues long. J lost 5 bases, V lost 0 bases, and 11 bases had no gene match. Germline V lookup: CDR1 SGHDT, CDR2 YYEEEE.

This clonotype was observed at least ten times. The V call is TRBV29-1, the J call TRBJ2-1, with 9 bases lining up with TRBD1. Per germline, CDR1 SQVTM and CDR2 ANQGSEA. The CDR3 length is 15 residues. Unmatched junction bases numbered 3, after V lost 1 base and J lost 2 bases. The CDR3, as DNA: TGCAGCGTTGAAGGACGGGACAGGGCCTACAATGAGCAGTTCTTC. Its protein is CSVEGRDRAYNEQFF.

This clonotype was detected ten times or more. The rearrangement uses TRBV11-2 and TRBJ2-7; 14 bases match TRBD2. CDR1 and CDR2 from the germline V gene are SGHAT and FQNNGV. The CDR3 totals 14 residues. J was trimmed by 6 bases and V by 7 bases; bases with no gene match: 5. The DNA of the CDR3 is TGTGCCAGCATCACGGGACTAGCGGGAGTCGAGCAGTACTTC. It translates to CASITGLAGVEQYF.

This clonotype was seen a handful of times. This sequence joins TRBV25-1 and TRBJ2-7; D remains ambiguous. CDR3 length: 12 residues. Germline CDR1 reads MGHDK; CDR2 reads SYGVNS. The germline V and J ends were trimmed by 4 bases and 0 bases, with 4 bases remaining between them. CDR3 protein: CASSVLSYEQYF. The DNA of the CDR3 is TGTGCCAGCAGTGTCCTCTCCTACGAGCAGTACTTC.

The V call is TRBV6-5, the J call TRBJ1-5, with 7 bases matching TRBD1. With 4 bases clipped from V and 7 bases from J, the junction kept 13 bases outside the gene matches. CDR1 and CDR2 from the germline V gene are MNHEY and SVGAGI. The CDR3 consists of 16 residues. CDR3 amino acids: CASSSNNRGFPQPQHF. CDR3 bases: TGTGCCAGCAGTTCTAATAACAGGGGTTTCCCCCAGCCCCAGCATTTT.